Reported below is one T cell receptor (beta chain). The data belong to a study of patients and donors after allogeneic stem cell transplantation. Via MiXCR, TCRdb re-called the RT-PCR reads, giving one row per CDR3 protein. In the table there are 900,000 to 1,000,000 distinct CDR3 sequences, 15% to 20% of which are singletons. This CDR3 comprises 15 residues. Germline-derived CDR1 and CDR2 are SGHAT and FQDESV (reference sequence). Losses at the gene ends were 4 bases for V and 2 bases for J; bases not matched to a gene: 7. The sequenced sample consisted of blood, either unsorted or a sorted T cell fraction (not recorded which). The genes are TRBV11-1 and TRBJ2-7; 8 nucleotides line up with TRBD2. The clonotype was recovered from a human donor who was either an allogeneic HSCT recipient or a stem cell or donor lymphocyte infusion donor (not recorded which). It is not recorded whose cells these are; they may come from a transplant donor. CDR3 in DNA: TGTGCCAGCAGCTCGGCGACTAGCGTAGCCTACGAGCAGTACTTC. Protein sequence: CASSSATSVAYEQYF.